Each of the 25 T cell receptor beta chains below was sequenced from the same sample in a study of cytomegalovirus exposure and HLA in healthy donors. 60 Vbeta and 13 Jbeta primers were used in PCR. Clones were read by immunoSEQ multiplex PCR, and TCRdb kept only the in-frame ones, dropping some. Counted here are around 130,000 clones, approximately 72% occurring once; the ten biggest clones make up around 6%. The sequencing sample was made of PBMCs. The receptors come from a woman aged 55-69 years in good health and CMV-seronegative.

CDR3 DNA: TGCGCCAGCCCCATGGGAGGGGGATACAATGAGCAGTTCTTC. Its protein is CASPMGGGYNEQFF. The chain recombines TRBV4-1 with TRBJ2-1, with a possible D match to TRBD2 (7 bases). The CDR3 spans 14 residues. V lost 8 bases and J 4 bases, leaving 15 bases between the germline ends. From germline, CDR1 is MGHRA and CDR2 YSYEKL.

The V gene is TRBV5-1, the J gene TRBJ1-1; D gene ambiguous. The germline V and J ends were trimmed by 4 bases and 3 bases, with 10 bases remaining between them. In germline, CDR1 is SGHRS, CDR2 YFSETQ. The CDR3 extends over 13 amino acids. The CDR3 reads CASSVTTDTEAFF. The CDR3 nucleotides read TGCGCCAGCAGCGTAACCACGGACACTGAAGCTTTCTTT.

The chain recombines TRBV7-6 with TRBJ2-1; 7 bases are a match to TRBD1. The CDR3 has 15 amino acids. Looked up from germline, CDR1 is SGHVS and CDR2 is FNYEAQ. Unmatched junction bases numbered 6, after V lost 5 bases and J lost 2 bases. The CDR3, as DNA: TGTGCCAGCAGCCAAGGGGGCGCCGCCTACAATGAGCAGTTCTTC. Translated, it gives CASSQGGAAYNEQFF.

This chain connects TRBV7-3 to TRBJ2-3, with 8 bases fitting TRBD2. This CDR3 has 13 residues. Trimming took 5 bases from V and 6 from J; bases not matched to a gene: 4. The germline V gene encodes CDR1 SGHTA and CDR2 FQGTGA. The CDR3 bases are TGTGCCAGCAGCCCCGGGACTAGTGATACGCAGTATTTT. Translated: CASSPGTSDTQYF.

This chain uses TRBV7-2 with TRBJ1-1; tentative D call: TRBD1 (5 bases). CDR3 length: 16 residues. V lost 1 base to trimming and J lost 3 bases, with 15 bases between them. Looked up from germline, CDR1 is SGHTA and CDR2 is FQGNSA. In DNA, the CDR3 is TGTGCCAGCAGCTTAGGAACCCGACAGACCTACACTGAAGCTTTCTTT. This translates into CASSLGTRQTYTEAFF.

This clone was picked up a small number of times. The rearrangement links TRBV4-3 to TRBJ2-3, with 7 bases matching TRBD1. The V segment lost 2 bases and the J segment 4 bases; nucleotides outside the gene matches: 6. Germline CDR1 is LGHNA and CDR2 is YSLEER. The CDR3 totals 15 residues. This chain's CDR3 is CASSQQYRGADTQYF. As DNA, the CDR3 is TGCGCCAGCAGCCAACAGTACAGGGGAGCAGATACGCAGTATTTT.

The V and J genes are TRBV6-5 and TRBJ1-1, with D uncertain. Per the germline V gene, CDR1 is MNHEY and CDR2 is SVGAGI. V dropped 0 bases and J dropped 4 bases, with 12 bases sitting between them. This CDR3 comprises 15 residues. The CDR3 sequence is CASSYSTRGSTEAFF. The CDR3 DNA sequence: TGTGCCAGCAGTTACTCCACACGGGGTAGCACTGAAGCTTTCTTT.

This chain joins TRBV14 and TRBJ1-6; the D gene is possibly TRBD1 (5 bases). The CDR3 has 15 amino acids. Between the trimmed V and J ends, which lost 2 bases and 0 bases, there was a span of 5 bases. Germline CDR1 and CDR2: SGHDN and FVKESK. The CDR3 spells CASSQQGSYNSPLHF. The DNA for the CDR3 is TGTGCCAGCAGCCAACAGGGCTCCTATAATTCACCCCTCCACTTT.

V and J are TRBV2 and TRBJ1-2; 7 positions match TRBD1. Trimming at V came to 6 bases and at J to 3 bases, leaving 7 bases not matched to a gene. CDR1 and CDR2 (germline): SNHLY, FYNNEI. This CDR3 contains 14 residues. CDR3 DNA: TGTGCCAGCAGAACTACAGGGGTGGACTATGGCTACACCTTC. It translates to CASRTTGVDYGYTF.

This clone was observed a handful of times. This chain joins TRBV4-3 and TRBJ2-3; 12 nucleotides line up with TRBD1. This CDR3 contains 17 residues. From germline, CDR1 is LGHNA and CDR2 YSLEER. Losses at the gene ends were 4 bases for V and 3 bases for J; bases not matched to a gene: 8. This CDR3 is CASSPGDRGHGTDTQYF. In DNA, the CDR3 is TGCGCCAGCAGCCCCGGGGACAGGGGGCATGGTACAGATACGCAGTATTTT.

With regard to this clone: Germline is not matched at one junction end, which may reflect a read error. The chain has TRBV7-9 and TRBJ1-4, with 7 nucleotides matching TRBD1. Germline CDR1 is SEHNR and CDR2 is FQNEAQ (reference sequence). This CDR3 region has 15 residues. The CDR3 is CSSSAAGTANEKLFF. CDR3 bases: TGTTCCAGCAGCGCTGCCGGGACAGCCAATGAAAAACTGTTTTTT. The variable domain in full, completed from reference TRBV7-9 and TRBJ1-4, reads DTGVSQNPRHKITKRGQNVTFRCDPISEHNRLYWYRQTLGQGPEFLTYFQNEAQLEKSRLLSDRFSAERPKGSFSTLEIQRTEQGDSAMYLCSSSAAGTANEKLFFGSGTQLSVL.

The chain carries TRBV6-5 and TRBJ1-6, with a tentative D call TRBD1 (6 bases). With 8 bases removed from V and 7 bases from J, the gap between germline ends came to 12 bases. The CDR3 is 13 residues long. Germline CDR1 and CDR2: MNHEY and SVGAGI. CDR3 sequence reads: CASRTGLNSPLHF. The CDR3 nucleotides are TGTGCCAGCCGAACAGGGTTGAATTCACCCCTCCACTTT.

V is TRBV19 and J is TRBJ1-5; D ambiguous. CDR3 length equals 15 residues. The germline V and J ends were trimmed by 10 bases and 2 bases, with 18 bases remaining between them. Germline V gives CDR1 LNHDA, CDR2 SQIVND (reference sequence). The chain's CDR3 is CATQMAPRGNQPQHF. The CDR3, as DNA: TGTGCCACCCAAATGGCCCCCCGGGGCAATCAGCCCCAGCATTTT.

In DNA form, the CDR3 reads TGTGCCAGCAGTACCCAGGGGGCTGGATCACCCCTCCACTTT. This sequence encodes CASSTQGAGSPLHF. The rearrangement links TRBV27 to TRBJ1-6, with 8 bases that match TRBD1. The CDR3 totals 14 residues. Germline CDR1 and CDR2: MNHEY and SMNVEV (reference sequence). The trim removed 5 bases at V and 10 bases at J, leaving 7 bases unmatched.

J is TRBJ1-2 and V is TRBV6-1; 10 bases fit TRBD1. Germline loops: CDR1 MNHNS, CDR2 SASEGT. This CDR3 region has 14 residues. Trimming cost V 6 bases and J 4 bases; bases outside gene matches: 5. CDR3 coding DNA: TGTGCCAGCAGGGTGAGACAGGGGGCCTATGGCTACACCTTC. This translates into CASRVRQGAYGYTF.

The chain uses TRBV9 and TRBJ1-3; D unresolved. The CDR3 loop spans 17 amino acids. The V gene lost 1 base and the J gene lost 1 base, with 15 bases spanning the gap. From germline, CDR1 is SGDLS and CDR2 YYNGEE. CDR3 DNA: TGTGCCAGCAGCGTATCAGTTCCCGGAGTATCTGGAAACACCATATATTTT. Amino acids: CASSVSVPGVSGNTIYF. Full variable domain (rest looked up from reference TRBV9 and TRBJ1-3): DSGVTQTPKHLITATGQRVTLRCSPRSGDLSVYWYQQSLDQGLQFLIQYYNGEERAKGNILERFSAQQFPDLHSELNLSSLELGDSALYFCASSVSVPGVSGNTIYFGEGSWLTVV.

This clone showed up just a few times. This chain links TRBV5-6 with TRBJ2-1; 11 bases fit TRBD2. Germline CDR1 SGHDT, CDR2 YYEEEE. V lost 4 bases to trimming and J lost 4 bases; unmatched junction nucleotides: 4. CDR3 length: 15 amino acids. Here the CDR3 DNA reads TGTGCCAGCAGCGCCGGGACTAGCGGATACAATGAGCAGTTCTTC. Its translation is CASSAGTSGYNEQFF.

The V and J genes are TRBV6-1 and TRBJ1-2, with 8 bases matching TRBD1. CDR1 and CDR2 (germline): MNHNS, SASEGT. Unmatched junction bases numbered 6, after V lost 4 bases and J lost 2 bases. There are 15 residues in the CDR3. CDR3 bases: TGTGCCAGCAGTGGACCGACAGGGGCAAACTATGGCTACACCTTC. Translation: CASSGPTGANYGYTF.

The rearrangement links TRBV27 to TRBJ2-3; 9 bases map to TRBD2. Germline V gene sequence: CDR1 MNHEY, CDR2 SMNVEV (reference sequence). The CDR3 length is 15 residues. The ends lost 6 bases at V and 6 bases at J; junction bases unmatched: 10. CDR3 bases: TGTGCCAGCAGGAGGGCGGGGGGGTCTGGGGATACGCAGTATTTT. Its translation is CASRRAGGSGDTQYF.

The chain links TRBV9 to TRBJ1-1; unclear D gene. Trimming removed 4 bases from V and 3 bases from J, with 16 bases in between. Looked up from germline, CDR1 is SGDLS and CDR2 is YYNGEE. CDR3 size: 15 residues. The CDR3 is CASSPHRGVDTEAFF. The CDR3 bases are TGTGCCAGCAGCCCCCACCGGGGAGTTGACACTGAAGCTTTCTTT.

V is TRBV7-2 and J is TRBJ2-7; D call uncertain. V shed 5 bases and J shed 1 base, with 15 bases lying between them. Germline assignment: CDR1 SGHTA and CDR2 FQGNSA. The CDR3 runs 15 residues. The CDR3 protein is CASSHSPAGSYEQYF. The CDR3 DNA follows: TGTGCCAGCAGCCATAGCCCCGCCGGGTCCTACGAGCAGTACTTC. The full variable domain, with the rest looked up from reference TRBV7-2 and TRBJ2-7, is GAGVSQSPSNKVTEKGKDVELRCDPISGHTALYWYRQSLGQGLEFLIYFQGNSAPDKSGLPSDRFSAERTGGSVSTLTIQRTQQEDSAVYLCASSHSPAGSYEQYFGPGTRLTVT.

This clone was seen more than once but under ten times. The chain uses TRBV5-1 and TRBJ1-4, with D perhaps TRBD1 (5 bases). The V end was cut by 0 bases, the J end by 11 bases, with 11 bases between. This CDR3 spans 13 amino acids. Germline V gene sequence: CDR1 SGHRS, CDR2 YFSETQ. In DNA form, the CDR3 reads TGCGCCAGCAGCTTGGCGGGTGACAGCAAACTGTTTTTT. Its protein is CASSLAGDSKLFF.

J is TRBJ2-7 and V is TRBV15; 8 bases are a match to TRBD1. The trim removed 2 bases at V and 5 bases at J, leaving 5 bases unmatched. The CDR3 loop spans 14 amino acids. From germline, CDR1 is LNHNV and CDR2 YYDKDF (reference sequence). In nucleotides, the CDR3 is TGTGCCACCAGCAGACTGGACAGGGCCCACGAGCAGTACTTC. Protein product: CATSRLDRAHEQYF.

This clone has just a few counts. V gene TRBV5-4 combines with J gene TRBJ1-1, with D tentatively TRBD1 (6 bases). The ends were cut back, 0 bases at V and 5 bases at J, with 17 bases in the middle. The CDR3 length is 16 residues. The germline V gene has CDR1 SGHNT and CDR2 YYREEE (reference sequence). The CDR3 region has the DNA TGTGCCAGCAGCTTGGGCGGTGCGGGGGCGATGACTGAAGCTTTCTTT. This gives the protein CASSLGGAGAMTEAFF.

The chain employs TRBV4-2 and TRBJ2-3; 7 nucleotides agree with TRBD2. The J segment lost 2 bases and the V segment lost 10 bases, leaving 6 bases of the junction unmatched. Per germline, CDR1 LGHNA and CDR2 YNFKEQ. This CDR3 contains 13 residues. The CDR3 DNA sequence: TGTGCCACCGCTCTAGCGGTCACAGATACGCAGTATTTT. Protein sequence: CATALAVTDTQYF.